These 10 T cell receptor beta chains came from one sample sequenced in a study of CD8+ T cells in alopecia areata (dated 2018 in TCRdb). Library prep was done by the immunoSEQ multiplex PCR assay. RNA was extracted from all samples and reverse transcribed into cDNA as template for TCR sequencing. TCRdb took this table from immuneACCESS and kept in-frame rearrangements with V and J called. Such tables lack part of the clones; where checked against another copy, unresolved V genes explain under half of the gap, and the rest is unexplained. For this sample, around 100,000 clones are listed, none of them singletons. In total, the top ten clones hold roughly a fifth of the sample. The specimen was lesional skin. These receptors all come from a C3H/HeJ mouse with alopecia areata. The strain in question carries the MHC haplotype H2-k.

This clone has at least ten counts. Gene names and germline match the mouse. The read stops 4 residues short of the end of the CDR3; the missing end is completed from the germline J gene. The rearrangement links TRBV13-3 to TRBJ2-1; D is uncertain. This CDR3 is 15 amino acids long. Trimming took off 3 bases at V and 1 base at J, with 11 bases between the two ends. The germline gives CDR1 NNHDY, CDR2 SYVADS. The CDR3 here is CASSAPTENYAEQFF. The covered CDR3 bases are TGTGCCAGCAGTGCCCCTACAGAGAACTATGCT.

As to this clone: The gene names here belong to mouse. This chain's CDR3 is CASRPVGGQDTQYF. CDR3 bases read: TGTGCCAGCAGGCCCGTGGGGGGGCAAGAC. The chain employs TRBV15 and TRBJ2-5, with 8 nucleotides matching TRBD2. The read gets to within 4 residues of the CDR3 end, and the germline J gene fills in the rest. CDR3 length: 14 amino acids. V lost 6 bases, J lost 3 bases, and 5 bases stayed unmatched. The germline V gene has CDR1 SGHND and CDR2 FRSKSL.

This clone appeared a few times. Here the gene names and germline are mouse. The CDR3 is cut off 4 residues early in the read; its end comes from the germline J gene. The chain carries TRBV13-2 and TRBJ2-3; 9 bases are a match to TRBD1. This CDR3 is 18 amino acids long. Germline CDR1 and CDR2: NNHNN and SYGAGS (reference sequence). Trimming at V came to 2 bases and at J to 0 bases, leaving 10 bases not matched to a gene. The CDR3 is CASGEPPGTGFSAETLYF. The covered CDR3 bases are TGTGCCAGCGGTGAACCTCCCGGGACAGGGTTTAGTGCAGAA.

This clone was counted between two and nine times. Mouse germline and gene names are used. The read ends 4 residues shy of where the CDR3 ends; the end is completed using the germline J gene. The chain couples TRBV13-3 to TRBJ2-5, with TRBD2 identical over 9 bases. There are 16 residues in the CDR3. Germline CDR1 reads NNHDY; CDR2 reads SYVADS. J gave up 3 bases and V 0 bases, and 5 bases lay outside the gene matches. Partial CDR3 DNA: TGTGCCAGCAGTGATGCAGCCTGGGGGGGTCAAGAC. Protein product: CASSDAAWGGQD. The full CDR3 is CASSDAAWGGQDTQYF. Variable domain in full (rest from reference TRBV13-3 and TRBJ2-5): EAAVTQSPRSKVAVTGGKVTLSCHQTNNHDYMYWYRQDTGHGLRLIHYSYVADSTEKGDIPDGYKASRPSQENFSLILELASLSQTAVYFCASSDAAWGGQDTQYFGPGTRLLVL.

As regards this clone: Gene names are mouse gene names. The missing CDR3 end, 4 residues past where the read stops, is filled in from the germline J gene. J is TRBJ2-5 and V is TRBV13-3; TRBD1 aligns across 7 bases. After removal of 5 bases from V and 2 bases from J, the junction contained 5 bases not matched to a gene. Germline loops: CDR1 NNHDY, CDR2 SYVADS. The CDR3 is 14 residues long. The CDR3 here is CASSPGGIQDTQYF. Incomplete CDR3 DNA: TGTGCCAGCAGCCCAGGGGGAATCCAAGAC.

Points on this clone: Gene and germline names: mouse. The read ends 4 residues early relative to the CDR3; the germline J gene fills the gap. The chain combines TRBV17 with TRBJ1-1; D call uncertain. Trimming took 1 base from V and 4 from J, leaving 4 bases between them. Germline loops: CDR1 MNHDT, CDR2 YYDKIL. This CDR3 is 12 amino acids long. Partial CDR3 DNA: TGTGCTAGCAGTAGAGGAGGCACA. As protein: CASSRGGT. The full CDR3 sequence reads CASSRGGTEVFF.

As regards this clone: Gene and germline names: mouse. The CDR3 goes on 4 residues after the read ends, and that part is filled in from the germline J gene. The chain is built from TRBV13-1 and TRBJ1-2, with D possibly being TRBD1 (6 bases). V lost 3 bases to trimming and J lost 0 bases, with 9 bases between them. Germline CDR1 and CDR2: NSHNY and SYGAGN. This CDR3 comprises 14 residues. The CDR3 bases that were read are TGTGCCAGCAGTGGGGGACACCCAAACTCC. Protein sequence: CASSGGHPNS. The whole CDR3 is CASSGGHPNSDYTF.

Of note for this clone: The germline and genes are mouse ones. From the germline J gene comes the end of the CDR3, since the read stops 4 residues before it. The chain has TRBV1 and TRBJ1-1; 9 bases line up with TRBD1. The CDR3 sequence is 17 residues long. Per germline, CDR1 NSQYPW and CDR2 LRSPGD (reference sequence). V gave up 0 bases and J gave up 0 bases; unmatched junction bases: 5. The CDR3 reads CTCSADGGQGTNTEVFF. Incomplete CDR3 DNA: TGCACCTGCAGTGCAGATGGGGGACAGGGAACAAACACA.

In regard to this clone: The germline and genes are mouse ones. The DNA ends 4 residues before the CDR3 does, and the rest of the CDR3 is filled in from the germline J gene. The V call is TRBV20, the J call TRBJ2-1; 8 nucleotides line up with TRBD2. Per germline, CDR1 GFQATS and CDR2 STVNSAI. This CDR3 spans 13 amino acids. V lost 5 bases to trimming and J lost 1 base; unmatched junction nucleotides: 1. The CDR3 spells CGARTGNYAEQFF. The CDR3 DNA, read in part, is TGTGGTGCTCGGACTGGGAACTATGCT.

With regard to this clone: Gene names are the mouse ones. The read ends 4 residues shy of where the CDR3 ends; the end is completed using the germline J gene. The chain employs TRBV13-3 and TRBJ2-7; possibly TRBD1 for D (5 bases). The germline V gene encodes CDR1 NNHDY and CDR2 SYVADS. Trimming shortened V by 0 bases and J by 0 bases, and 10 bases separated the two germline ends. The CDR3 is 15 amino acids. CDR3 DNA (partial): TGTGCCAGCAGTGATGCACCGGACAACTCCTAT. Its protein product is CASSDAPDNSY. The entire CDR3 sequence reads CASSDAPDNSYEQYF.